Each of the 26 T cell receptor beta chains below was sequenced from the same sample in a study of spatial heterogeneity in lung cancer. This sample's time point: sample taken at primary tumor resection. TCRdb used MiXCR to reprocess the 5' RACE reads, holding one entry per CDR3 protein. The repertoire holds about 78,000 distinct CDR3 sequences, with approximately 8.1% as singletons. Material: PBMCs, obtained at surgery. These TCRs come from a male donor with early-stage non-small cell lung cancer.

This clonotype appeared many times. The chain combines TRBV3-1 with TRBJ2-7; D perhaps matches TRBD2 (6 bases). Deletions cut 3 bases from V and 7 bases from J, with 10 bases between. Germline loops: CDR1 LGHDT, CDR2 YNNKEL (reference sequence). The length of the CDR3 is 12 residues. CDR3 DNA sequence: TGTGCCAGCAGCCAGGCCGCGGGGGAGCAGTACTTC. Translated: CASSQAAGEQYF.

Only a few counts were recorded for this clonotype. The rearrangement joins TRBV7-9 to TRBJ1-1; 7 nucleotides line up with TRBD1. The germline gives CDR1 SEHNR, CDR2 FQNEAQ (reference sequence). The V and J ends lost 7 bases and 3 bases, in that order; junction bases with no gene match: 8. The CDR3 runs to 14 residues. As DNA, the CDR3 is TGTGCCAGCATGCGACAGGGCCTTGACACTGAAGCTTTCTTT. This sequence encodes CASMRQGLDTEAFF. The full variable domain, with the rest looked up from reference TRBV7-9 and TRBJ1-1, is DTGVSQNPRHKITKRGQNVTFRCDPISEHNRLYWYRQTLGQGPEFLTYFQNEAQLEKSRLLSDRFSAERPKGSFSTLEIQRTEQGDSAMYLCASMRQGLDTEAFFGQGTRLTVV.

This clonotype was counted only a few times. The chain combines TRBV19 with TRBJ2-7; D ambiguous. Looked up from germline, CDR1 is LNHDA and CDR2 is SQIVND (reference sequence). V lost 6 bases and J lost 0, with 15 bases in between. The CDR3 consists of 15 residues. The CDR3 here is CASSPFDTDSYEQYF. The CDR3 DNA follows: TGTGCCAGTAGCCCATTCGACACTGACTCCTACGAGCAGTACTTC.

This clonotype has at least ten counts. This chain links TRBV5-1 with TRBJ1-1; TRBD1 matches at 7 bases. V lost 4 bases to trimming and J lost 1 base; unmatched junction nucleotides: 4. Per the germline V gene, CDR1 is SGHRS and CDR2 is YFSETQ. The CDR3 covers 14 residues. CDR3 DNA: TGCGCCAGCAGCGGGGGGACAGCGAACACTGAAGCTTTCTTT. This encodes CASSGGTANTEAFF.

The chain joins TRBV6-5 to TRBJ2-3, with TRBD1 matching 7 bases. This CDR3 spans 16 amino acids. Germline V gene lookup returns CDR1 MNHEY and CDR2 SVGAGI. Losses at the gene ends were 5 bases for V and 0 bases for J; bases not matched to a gene: 8. CDR3: CASSKDRAPSTDTQYF. CDR3 coding DNA: TGTGCCAGCAGTAAAGACAGGGCACCTAGCACAGATACGCAGTATTTT.

This clonotype was seen only a few times. V gene TRBV6-6 combines with J gene TRBJ2-3; 12 nucleotides align to TRBD1. This CDR3 has 14 amino acids. J was trimmed by 7 bases and V by 6 bases; bases with no gene match: 5. Germline-derived CDR1 and CDR2 are MNHNY and SVGAGI (reference sequence). CDR3 nucleotides: TGTGCCAGCAGCCGGGGACAGGGGGCTAATACGCAGTATTTT. It codes for CASSRGQGANTQYF.

This clonotype was seen ten or more times. V gene TRBV20-1 combines with J gene TRBJ2-7, with 9 nucleotides matching TRBD1. Germline loops: CDR1 DFQATT, CDR2 SNEGSKA (reference sequence). CDR3 length equals 14 residues. The trim removed 5 bases at V and 5 bases at J, leaving 10 bases unmatched. The chain's CDR3 is CSARTPGQGHEQYF. CDR3 bases: TGCAGTGCTCGCACCCCGGGACAGGGTCACGAGCAGTACTTC.

In this sample, this clonotype turned up many times. The chain is built from TRBV7-6 and TRBJ2-3; 8 nucleotides match TRBD1. The J segment lost 3 bases and the V segment lost 5 bases, leaving 7 bases of the junction unmatched. Germline V CDR1 and CDR2: SGHVS, FNYEAQ. The CDR3 loop spans 15 amino acids. The CDR3 DNA is TGTGCCAGCAGCCGGACAGGGAAAGCAACAGATACGCAGTATTTT. This codes for CASSRTGKATDTQYF.

This clonotype showed up many times. This chain connects TRBV7-9 to TRBJ2-5; D gene unclear. CDR1 and CDR2 (germline): SEHNR, FQNEAQ (reference sequence). This CDR3 spans 11 amino acids. V lost 6 bases to trimming and J lost 9 bases, with 11 bases between them. In DNA, the CDR3 is TGTGCCAGCAGTTCCTACGAGCCCCAGTACTTC. Translated: CASSSYEPQYF.

This clonotype appeared a few times. DNA for the CDR3: TGTGCCAGCAGCCAGCTCAGTGATTTTGGCTACACCTTC. It is translated as CASSQLSDFGYTF. V gene TRBV4-2 combines with J gene TRBJ1-2, with D unclear. Deletions cut 3 bases from V and 7 bases from J, with 12 bases between. The CDR3 sequence is 13 residues long. Germline CDR1 and CDR2: LGHNA and YNFKEQ.

The chain has TRBV12-3 or TRBV12-4 and TRBJ1-5; unclear D gene. V was pared by 6 bases and J by 9 bases, with 9 bases between. The CDR3 length is 11 residues. Here the CDR3 DNA reads TGTGCCAGCAGCTCGCCAGGGCCCCAGCATTTT. This sequence encodes CASSSPGPQHF.

The chain carries TRBV2 and TRBJ2-1; weak D call: TRBD2 (6 bases). The germline gives CDR1 SNHLY, CDR2 FYNNEI. The CDR3 runs to 12 residues. V lost 3 bases, J lost 7 bases, and 7 bases lay in between. The CDR3, as DNA: TGTGCCAGCAGTGAGGGGGGAAATGAGCAGTTCTTC. Its protein is CASSEGGNEQFF.

This sequence joins TRBV4-3 and TRBJ1-1, with D unclear. Trimming shortened V by 3 bases and J by 2 bases, and 10 bases separated the two germline ends. Germline assignment: CDR1 LGHNA and CDR2 YSLEER. The CDR3 length is 14 residues. The DNA of the CDR3 is TGCGCCAGCAGCCATGTCGGGGAAAACACTGAAGCTTTCTTT. Protein sequence: CASSHVGENTEAFF.

This clonotype was observed many times. This chain connects TRBV20-1 to TRBJ2-7; TRBD2 aligns across 11 bases. The CDR3 spans 18 residues. V lost 0 bases and J lost 0; bases outside the gene matches: 10. CDR1 DFQATT and CDR2 SNEGSKA come from the germline V gene (reference sequence). CDR3 loop: CSARDGGLAGGVSYEQYF. Here the CDR3 DNA reads TGCAGTGCTAGAGATGGAGGGCTAGCGGGAGGAGTCTCCTACGAGCAGTACTTC.

Only a few counts were recorded for this clonotype. The chain has TRBV15 and TRBJ1-1; no reliable D call. Germline V gives CDR1 LNHNV, CDR2 YYDKDF (reference sequence). Between the trimmed V and J ends, which lost 3 bases and 0 bases, there was a span of 8 bases. The CDR3 has 14 amino acids. Here the CDR3 reads CATSSRELNTEAFF. The CDR3 nucleotides read TGTGCCACCAGCAGTAGGGAGCTGAACACTGAAGCTTTCTTT.

This clonotype has a count of ten or more. This rearrangement joins TRBV5-6 to TRBJ2-6; D unresolved. The CDR3 covers 14 residues. The V and J ends lost 2 bases and 11 bases respectively, with 14 bases between them. Germline assignment: CDR1 SGHDT and CDR2 YYEEEE. CDR3 bases: TGTGCCAGCAGCTTTAGGAACAATCGGGACGTCCTGACTTTC. Its translation is CASSFRNNRDVLTF.

This clonotype was seen more than once but under ten times. As DNA, the CDR3 is TGTGCCAGCAGTTACTCGGCCCGGGTCACCTACTCCGGGGAGCTGTTTTTT. Residues: CASSYSARVTYSGELFF. The chain has TRBV6-5 and TRBJ2-2; D is unresolved. Germline assignment: CDR1 MNHEY and CDR2 SVGAGI. Trimming stripped 0 bases from V and 6 bases from J, with 17 bases between. The CDR3 consists of 17 residues.

This clonotype was counted at least ten times. This chain links TRBV19 with TRBJ2-2, with D unclear. The germline CDR1 and CDR2 sequences are LNHDA and SQIVND (reference sequence). The CDR3 is 12 residues long. V lost 8 bases, J lost 4 bases, and 8 bases lay in between. The CDR3 nucleotides are TGTGCCAGTCACAGAACCACCGGGGAGCTGTTTTTT. Protein sequence: CASHRTTGELFF.

This clonotype was recorded a few times. The CDR3 nucleotides are TGCGCCAGCAGCCAAACCGGAAGCACAGATACGCAGTATTTT. Translated: CASSQTGSTDTQYF. The gene calls are TRBV4-3 and TRBJ2-3; no clear D gene. V was cut by 2 bases and J by 0 bases, with 6 bases left in between. The germline V gene has CDR1 LGHNA and CDR2 YSLEER. The CDR3 spans 14 residues.

This clonotype was picked up one time. The V gene is TRBV30, the J gene TRBJ1-4, with a weak D call TRBD1 (5 bases). Germline V lookup: CDR1 GTSNPN, CDR2 SVGIG (reference sequence). This CDR3 is built from 11 residues. Deletions cut 5 bases from V and 12 bases from J, with 13 bases between. The CDR3 bases are TGTGCCTGGGGGCGGACAAGAGAACTGTTTTTT. Protein product: CAWGRTRELFF.

This clonotype has at least ten counts. V and J are TRBV24-1 and TRBJ1-2, with D perhaps matching TRBD1 (5 bases). This CDR3 comprises 12 residues. Trimming took off 7 bases at V and 1 base at J, with 6 bases between the two ends. CDR1 KGHDR and CDR2 SFDVKD come from the germline V gene. The CDR3 nucleotides are TGTGCCACCAGGGGGGATAACTATGGCTACACCTTC. This sequence encodes CATRGDNYGYTF.

The chain recombines TRBV6-5 with TRBJ2-7; D is undetermined. Germline V gene lookup returns CDR1 MNHEY and CDR2 SVGAGI. Trimming shortened V by 5 bases and J by 2 bases, and 10 bases separated the two germline ends. The CDR3 length is 13 residues. The CDR3 bases are TGTGCCAGCAGTCCCCGGGCCCCCTACGAGCAGTACTTC. The encoded protein is CASSPRAPYEQYF.

This clonotype occurred many times. The chain carries TRBV3-1 and TRBJ1-1; D is perhaps TRBD1 (5 bases). Germline values: CDR1 LGHDT, CDR2 YNNKEL (reference sequence). The CDR3 spans 13 residues. With 6 bases removed from V and 5 bases from J, the gap between germline ends came to 13 bases. CDR3 residues: CASRGRGVTEAFF. The CDR3 DNA follows: TGTGCCAGCAGGGGTCGGGGGGTTACTGAAGCTTTCTTT.

This clonotype was seen ten or more times. This CDR3 is CASSLDATGANYGYTF. The CDR3 DNA reads as TGTGCCAGCAGCTTAGATGCGACAGGTGCCAACTATGGCTACACCTTC. This sequence joins TRBV7-8 and TRBJ1-2; D is possibly TRBD1 (6 bases). Germline loops: CDR1 SGHVS, CDR2 FQNEAQ. This CDR3 has 16 residues. Between the trimmed V and J ends, which lost 1 base and 2 bases, there was a span of 14 bases.

This clonotype was found many times. The CDR3 sequence is CATSSLTRINEQFF. CDR3 bases: TGTGCCACCTCCAGCCTGACCCGGATCAATGAGCAGTTCTTC. The chain is built from TRBV24-1 and TRBJ2-1; D gene ambiguous. Looked up from germline, CDR1 is KGHDR and CDR2 is SFDVKD. V lost 9 bases and J lost 6, with 17 bases in between. The CDR3 is 14 residues long.

This clonotype turned up a few times. The rearrangement uses TRBV6-2 or TRBV6-3 and TRBJ1-6, with 9 positions matching TRBD1. After removal of 5 bases from V and 7 bases from J, the junction contained 6 bases not matched to a gene. CDR1 MNHEY and CDR2 SVGEGT come from the germline V gene. The CDR3 loop spans 15 amino acids. CDR3 in amino acids: CASSPGGQGNSPLHF. CDR3 bases: TGTGCCAGCAGTCCGGGCGGACAGGGGAATTCACCCCTCCACTTT.